This T cell receptor (beta chain) comes out of a study of T cell repertoires in cytomegalovirus infection. CDR1 and CDR2 from the germline V gene are MNHNS and SASEGT. V was clipped by 6 bases and J by 7 bases, with 15 bases between them. The CDR3 has 13 amino acids. Comment on this clonotype: Its cognate antigen is unknown.

Using its own MiXCR run on the reads, TCRdb lists one record per CDR3 protein. This table has more than 300,000 distinct CDR3 sequences, roughly 34% appearing once. The origin of this receptor is a human donor in good health (CMV status not recorded). Some clones in this sample may be carry-over from other donors' samples. The sequenced sample was cultured PBMCs, obtained from culture after CMV antigen stimulation. The chain has TRBV6-1 and TRBJ1-1, with D hard to call. CDR3: CASSSRRPNEAFF. In DNA, the CDR3 is TGTGCCAGCAGCTCGAGACGCCCTAATGAAGCTTTCTTT.